Below, 9 T cell receptor beta chains from the same sample are listed, as sequenced in a study of CD8+ T cells in alopecia areata. Treatment indicated: oral pan-JAK inhibitor, 5-10 mg twice daily. After isolation, RNA underwent reverse transcription to generate cDNA as the sequencing template. Clones were read by immunoSEQ multiplex PCR, and TCRdb kept only the in-frame ones, dropping some. The data contain tens of thousands of clones, 25% to 30% of them singletons. Material: CD8+ T cells sorted from blood, obtained at week 4, from a patient treated with tofacitinib. Source of these receptors: a human donor with alopecia areata.

This clone was observed at least ten times. This sequence joins TRBV5-1 and TRBJ2-7; D not certain. V gave up 4 bases and J gave up 0 bases, with 14 bases separating them. The CDR3 length is 15 residues. Germline V CDR1 and CDR2: SGHRS, YFSETQ. This CDR3 is CASSQETVNSYEQYF. CDR3 coding DNA: TGCGCCAGCAGCCAAGAAACAGTCAACTCCTACGAGCAGTACTTC. Looking up the rest from reference TRBV5-1 and TRBJ2-7 gives the full variable domain: KAGVTQTPRYLIKTRGQQVTLSCSPISGHRSVSWYQQTPGQGLQFLFEYFSETQRNKGNFPGRFSGRQFSNSRSEMNVSTLELGDSALYLCASSQETVNSYEQYFGPGTRLTVT.

V and J are TRBV2 and TRBJ2-1, with D possibly TRBD1 on 6 matching bases. CDR3 length: 15 residues. The V end lost 11 bases, the J end lost 0 bases, and 17 bases lay between the germline ends. The germline CDR1 and CDR2 sequences are SNHLY and FYNNEI. CDR3 in DNA: TGTGCCCGTTCAGGGGCGGACATCTCCTACAATGAGCAGTTCTTC. This sequence encodes CARSGADISYNEQFF.

This clone showed up just a few times. J is TRBJ2-3 and V is TRBV5-1; tentative D call: TRBD2 (6 bases). The germline V and J ends were trimmed by 0 bases and 5 bases, with 10 bases remaining between them. The germline CDR1 and CDR2 sequences are SGHRS and YFSETQ. This CDR3 is 14 amino acids long. The CDR3 spells CASSLDGSLDTQYF. The CDR3 region has the DNA TGCGCCAGCAGCTTGGACGGGAGCCTAGATACGCAGTATTTT.

In this sample, this clone turned up a few times. J is TRBJ2-5 and V is TRBV29-1, with D perhaps TRBD2 (5 bases). The J call may not be correct, given that the DNA end is closer to TRBJ2-7. The CDR3 sequence is 12 residues long. Germline lookup yields CDR1 SQVTM and CDR2 ANQGSEA. The chain's CDR3 is CSVWTGQGEQYF. The CDR3 nucleotides read TGCAGCGTCTGGACTGGGCAAGGCGAGCAGTACTTC.

By share, this clone counts as medium-sized. The chain combines TRBV4-1 with TRBJ2-3, with D tentatively TRBD1 (5 bases). The germline V gene has CDR1 MGHRA and CDR2 YSYEKL. The germline V and J ends were trimmed by 1 base and 5 bases, with 7 bases remaining between them. The CDR3 has 13 amino acids. The CDR3 DNA follows: TGCGCCAGCAGCCAAGGACAGAGAGATACGCAGTATTTT. Its translation: CASSQGQRDTQYF.

This clone was detected a few times. The chain uses TRBV9 and TRBJ2-7; D uncertain. CDR1 SGDLS and CDR2 YYNGEE come from the germline V gene. CDR3 size: 15 residues. Trimming took 0 bases from V and 0 from J, leaving 10 bases between them. For the CDR3, the DNA is TGTGCCAGCAGCGTAGGGGTTGGACCCTCCTACGAGCAGTACTTC. Translated: CASSVGVGPSYEQYF.

This clone was counted between two and nine times. The chain has TRBV6-5 and TRBJ2-2, with D hard to call. V lost 0 bases and J lost 6, with 8 bases in between. Germline values: CDR1 MNHEY, CDR2 SVGAGI. The CDR3 covers 14 residues. CDR3: CASSYSTQPGELFF. The CDR3 DNA reads as TGTGCCAGCAGTTACTCGACACAACCCGGGGAGCTGTTTTTT.

The chain uses TRBV23-1 and TRBJ1-2; D is possibly TRBD1 (6 bases). TRBV23-1 is an ORF, and what it does is uncertain. This CDR3 is 13 amino acids long. Trimming left V 2 bases short and J 8 bases short, with 12 bases between. CDR3 sequence reads: CASSQGAGVGYTF. DNA of the CDR3: TGCGCCAGCAGTCAAGGGGCAGGGGTCGGCTACACCTTC.

This clone was observed a few times. A far larger clone is a single base away, which makes a read error likely. This chain links TRBV30 with TRBJ2-3, with a tentative D call TRBD1 (8 bases). The germline V gene has CDR1 GTSNPN and CDR2 SVGIG (reference sequence). CDR3 length: 15 residues. The CDR3 region has the DNA TGTGCCTGTAGTGTACGAGGACAGGGAGGGGATACGCAGTATTTT. Translation gives CACSVRGQGGDTQYF.